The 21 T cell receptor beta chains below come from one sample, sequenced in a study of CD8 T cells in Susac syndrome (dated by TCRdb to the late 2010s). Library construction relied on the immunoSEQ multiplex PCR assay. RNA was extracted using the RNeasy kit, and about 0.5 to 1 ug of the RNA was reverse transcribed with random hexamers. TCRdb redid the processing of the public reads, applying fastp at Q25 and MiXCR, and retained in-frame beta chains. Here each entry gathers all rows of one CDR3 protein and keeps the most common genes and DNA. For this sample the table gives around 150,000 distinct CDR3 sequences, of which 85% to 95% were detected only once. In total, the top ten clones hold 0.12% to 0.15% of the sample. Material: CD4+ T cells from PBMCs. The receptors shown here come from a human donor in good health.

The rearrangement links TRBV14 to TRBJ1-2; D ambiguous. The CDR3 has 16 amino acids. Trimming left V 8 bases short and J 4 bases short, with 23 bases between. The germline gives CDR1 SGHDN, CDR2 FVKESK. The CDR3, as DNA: TGTGCCAGCCCTCGTGGGTCGTGGCCCCTTTCCTATGGCTACACCTTC. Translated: CASPRGSWPLSYGYTF.

The CDR3: CSARDALRGDSYEQYF. The CDR3 coding sequence is TGCAGTGCTAGAGATGCTTTACGGGGGGATTCCTACGAGCAGTACTTC. The chain employs TRBV20-1 and TRBJ2-7; 7 nucleotides align to TRBD2. Losses at the gene ends were 0 bases for V and 1 base for J; bases not matched to a gene: 9. The CDR3 has 16 residues. Per the germline V gene, CDR1 is DFQATT and CDR2 is SNEGSKA (reference sequence).

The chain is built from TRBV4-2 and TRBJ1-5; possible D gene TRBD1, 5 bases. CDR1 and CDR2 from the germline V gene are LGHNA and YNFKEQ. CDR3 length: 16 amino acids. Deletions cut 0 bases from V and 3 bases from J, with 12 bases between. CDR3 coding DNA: TGTGCCAGCAGCCAAGACCTCGGGACTAACAATCAGCCCCAGCATTTT. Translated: CASSQDLGTNNQPQHF.

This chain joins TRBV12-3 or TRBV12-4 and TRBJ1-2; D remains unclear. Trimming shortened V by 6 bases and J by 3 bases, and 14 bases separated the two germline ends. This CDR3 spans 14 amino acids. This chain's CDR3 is CASSRLGIDYGYTF. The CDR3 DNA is TGTGCCAGCAGCCGACTTGGGATCGACTATGGCTACACCTTC.

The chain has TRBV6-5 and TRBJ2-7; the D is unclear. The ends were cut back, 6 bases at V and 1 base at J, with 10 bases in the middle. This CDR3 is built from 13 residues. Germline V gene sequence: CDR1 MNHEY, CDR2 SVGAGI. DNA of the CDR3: TGTGCCAGCAGCACAATTGGGTCCTACGAGCAGTACTTC. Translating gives CASSTIGSYEQYF.

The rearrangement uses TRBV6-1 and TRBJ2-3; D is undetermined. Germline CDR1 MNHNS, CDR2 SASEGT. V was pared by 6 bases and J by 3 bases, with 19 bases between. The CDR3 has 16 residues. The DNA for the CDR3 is TGTGCCAGCAGAAACCTAGAGCTTCGACGAACAGATACGCAGTATTTT. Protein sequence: CASRNLELRRTDTQYF.

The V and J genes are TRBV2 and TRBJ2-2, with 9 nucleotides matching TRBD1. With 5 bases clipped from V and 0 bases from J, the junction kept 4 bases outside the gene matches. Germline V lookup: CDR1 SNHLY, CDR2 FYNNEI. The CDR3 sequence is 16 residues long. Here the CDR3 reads CASSSTGGANTGELFF. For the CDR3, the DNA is TGTGCCAGCAGTAGTACAGGGGGCGCGAACACCGGGGAGCTGTTTTTT. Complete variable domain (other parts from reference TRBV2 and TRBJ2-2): EPEVTQTPSHQVTQMGQEVILRCVPISNHLYFYWYRQILGQKVEFLVSFYNNEISEKSEIFDDQFSVERPDGSNFTLKIRSTKLEDSAMYFCASSSTGGANTGELFFGEGSRLTVL.

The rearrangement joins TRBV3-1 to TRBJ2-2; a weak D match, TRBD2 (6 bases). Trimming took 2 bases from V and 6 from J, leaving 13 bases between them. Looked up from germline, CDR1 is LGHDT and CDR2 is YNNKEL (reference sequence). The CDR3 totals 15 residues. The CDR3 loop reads CASSQQTGVAGELFF. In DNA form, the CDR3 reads TGTGCCAGCAGCCAACAAACGGGGGTCGCCGGGGAGCTGTTTTTT.

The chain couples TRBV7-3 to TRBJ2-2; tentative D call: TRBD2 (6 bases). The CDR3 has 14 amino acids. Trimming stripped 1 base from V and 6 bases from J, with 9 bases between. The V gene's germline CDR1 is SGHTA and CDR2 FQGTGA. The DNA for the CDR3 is TGTGCCAGCAGCTTAAGGAGGGAACCCGGGGAGCTGTTTTTT. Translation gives CASSLRREPGELFF.

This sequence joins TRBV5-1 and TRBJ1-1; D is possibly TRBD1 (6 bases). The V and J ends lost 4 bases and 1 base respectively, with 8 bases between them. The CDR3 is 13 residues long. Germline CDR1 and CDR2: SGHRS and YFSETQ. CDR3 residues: CASSGTQNTEAFF. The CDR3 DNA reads TGCGCCAGCAGCGGGACACAGAACACTGAAGCTTTCTTT.

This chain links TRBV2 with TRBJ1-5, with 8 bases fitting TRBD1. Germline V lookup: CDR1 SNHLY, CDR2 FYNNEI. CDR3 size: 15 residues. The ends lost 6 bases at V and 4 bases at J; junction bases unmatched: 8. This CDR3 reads CASRGTGGGNQPQHF. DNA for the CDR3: TGTGCCAGCAGGGGGACAGGTGGGGGGAATCAGCCCCAGCATTTT.

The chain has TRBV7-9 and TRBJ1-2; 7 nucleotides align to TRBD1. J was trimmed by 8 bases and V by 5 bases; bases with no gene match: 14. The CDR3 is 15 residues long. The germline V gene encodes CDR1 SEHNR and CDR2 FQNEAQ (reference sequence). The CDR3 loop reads CASSPTDRDASGYTF. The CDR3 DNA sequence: TGTGCCAGCAGCCCAACCGACAGGGATGCGAGCGGCTACACCTTC.

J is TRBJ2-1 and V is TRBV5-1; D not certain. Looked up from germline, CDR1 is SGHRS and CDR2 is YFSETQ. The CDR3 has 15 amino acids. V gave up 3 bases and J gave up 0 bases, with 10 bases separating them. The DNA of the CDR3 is TGCGCCAGCAGCTCGCAGGCCAGCTCCTACAATGAGCAGTTCTTC. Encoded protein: CASSSQASSYNEQFF.

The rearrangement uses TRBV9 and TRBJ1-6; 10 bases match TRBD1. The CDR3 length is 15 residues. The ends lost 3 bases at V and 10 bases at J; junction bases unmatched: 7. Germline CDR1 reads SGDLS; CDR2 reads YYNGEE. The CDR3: CASSATGTGVSPLHF. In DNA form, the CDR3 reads TGTGCCAGCAGCGCAACCGGGACAGGGGTCTCACCCCTCCACTTT.

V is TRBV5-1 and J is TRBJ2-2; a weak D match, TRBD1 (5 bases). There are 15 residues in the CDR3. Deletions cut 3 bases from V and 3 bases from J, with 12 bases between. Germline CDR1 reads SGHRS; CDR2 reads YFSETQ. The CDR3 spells CASSSTTADTGELFF. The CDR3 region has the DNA TGCGCCAGCAGCTCAACGACAGCAGACACCGGGGAGCTGTTTTTT.

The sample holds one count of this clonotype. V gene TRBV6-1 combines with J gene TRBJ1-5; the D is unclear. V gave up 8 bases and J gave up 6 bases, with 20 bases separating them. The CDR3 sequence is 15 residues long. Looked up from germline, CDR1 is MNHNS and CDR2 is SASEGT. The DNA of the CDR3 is TGTGCCAGCTCTTTCATCGGGGAGGGAGGTCAGCCCCAGCATTTT. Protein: CASSFIGEGGQPQHF.

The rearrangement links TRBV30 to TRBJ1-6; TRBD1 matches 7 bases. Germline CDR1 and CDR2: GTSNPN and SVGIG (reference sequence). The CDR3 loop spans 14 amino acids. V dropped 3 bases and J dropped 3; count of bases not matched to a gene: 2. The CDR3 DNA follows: TGTGCCTGGAGGCCAGGGGGCTATAATTCACCCCTCCACTTT. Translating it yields CAWRPGGYNSPLHF.

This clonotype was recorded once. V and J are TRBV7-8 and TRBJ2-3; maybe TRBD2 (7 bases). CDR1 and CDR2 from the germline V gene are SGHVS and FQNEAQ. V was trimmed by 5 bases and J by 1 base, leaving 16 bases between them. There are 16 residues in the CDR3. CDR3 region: CASSPEGGQGTDTQYF. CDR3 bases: TGTGCCAGCAGCCCTGAGGGGGGGCAGGGCACAGATACGCAGTATTTT.

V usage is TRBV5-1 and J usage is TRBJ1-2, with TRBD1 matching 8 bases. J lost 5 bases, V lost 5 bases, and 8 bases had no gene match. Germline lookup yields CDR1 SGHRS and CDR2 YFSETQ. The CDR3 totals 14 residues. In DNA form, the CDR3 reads TGCGCCAGCAGTCCTCTGGGACAGGATTATGGCTACACCTTC. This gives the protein CASSPLGQDYGYTF.

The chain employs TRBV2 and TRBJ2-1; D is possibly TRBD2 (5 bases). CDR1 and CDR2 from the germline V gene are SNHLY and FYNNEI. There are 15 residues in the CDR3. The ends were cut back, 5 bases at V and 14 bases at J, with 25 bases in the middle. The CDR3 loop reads CASSWAKLDSGSEFF. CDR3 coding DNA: TGTGCCAGCAGTTGGGCCAAACTCGATTCGGGGTCGGAGTTCTTC.

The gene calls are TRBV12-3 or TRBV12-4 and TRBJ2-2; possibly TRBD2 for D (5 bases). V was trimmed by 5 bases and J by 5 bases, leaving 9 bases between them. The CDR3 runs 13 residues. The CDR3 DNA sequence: TGTGCCAGCAGTCCAACGGGGACCGGGGAGCTGTTTTTT. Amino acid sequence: CASSPTGTGELFF.